This is a list of T cell receptor beta chains from one sample in a study of blood T cell repertoires in COVID-19. Profiling relied on immunoSEQ multiplex PCR, and the TCRdb table lists in-frame clones only, not all of them. The sample holds under 120,000 clones, roughly 85% seen once. Sample: peripheral blood. Receptor source: a human donor in a cohort sampled during active COVID-19. Each CDR3 is given with its conserved first and last residue. Fields, in order: J gene, D gene, V gene, clone size, CDR3 length, CDR3 DNA, CDR3 protein. A D gene is named only where the DNA matches it firmly. Expanded clones get a size class; other rows say once, few or many, or leave the size out.

>TRBJ1-5|NA|TRBV28|NA|14
TGTGCCAGCAGTTTCCTCAGGGGCGGTCAGCCCCAGCATTTT
CASSFLRGGQPQHF
>TRBJ1-5|NA|TRBV27|NA|13
TGTGCCAGCAGTTTATCGGAGAACTACCCCCAGCATTTT
CASSLSENYPQHF
>TRBJ2-5|TRBD2|TRBV5-5|NA|16
TGTGCCAGCAGCTTGCTCCTAGCGGGGGGGCTTGGGACCCAGTACTTC
CASSLLLAGGLGTQYF
>TRBJ2-7|NA|TRBV4-1|NA|17
TGCGCCAGCAGCCAGCATGAACTCACTCGGAGCTCCTACGAGCAGTACTTC
CASSQHELTRSSYEQYF
>TRBJ1-5|TRBD1|TRBV28|NA|15
TGTGCCAGCAGACCCCAGGACAGGGGGCATCAGCCCCAGCATTTT
CASRPQDRGHQPQHF
>TRBJ2-7|NA|TRBV9|NA|15
TGTGCCAGCAGCGTAGAATCTGGGGAGCACTACGAGCAGTACTTC
CASSVESGEHYEQYF
>TRBJ1-6|NA|TRBV6-2/TRBV6-3|few|14
TGTGCCAGCAGTTACGGGTTGATGGGCCCACCCCTCCACTTT
CASSYGLMGPPLHF
>TRBJ2-3|NA|TRBV5-6|NA|15
TGTGCCAGCAGCTACGGGGTATCAGGCACAGATACGCAGTATTTT
CASSYGVSGTDTQYF
>TRBJ2-1|TRBD2|TRBV5-1|few|15
TGCGCCAGCAGCTTAACTAGCGGGAGAATCGATGAGCAGTTCTTC
CASSLTSGRIDEQFF
>TRBJ1-1|NA|TRBV13|NA|15
TGTGCCAGCAGCTTAGGTATCGGGGGGACTTCTGAAGCTTTCTTT
CASSLGIGGTSEAFF
>TRBJ1-6|NA|TRBV5-4|NA|15
TGTGCCAGCAGCAGGTGGAGCTCCTATAATTCACCCCTCCACTTT
CASSRWSSYNSPLHF
>TRBJ1-4|NA|TRBV30|NA|15
TGTGCCTGGAGCGCGAGATTCCACCCAAATGAAAAACTGTTTTTT
CAWSARFHPNEKLFF
>TRBJ1-4|TRBD1|TRBV24-1|few|11
TGTGCCACCGCCTATCAGGGGGAACTGTTTTTT
CATAYQGELFF
>TRBJ1-1|TRBD1|TRBV5-1|NA|16
TGCGCCAGCAGCTTGGCCGGGCAGGGGGCGATAGCTGAAGCTTTCTTT
CASSLAGQGAIAEAFF
>TRBJ1-4|TRBD1|TRBV5-8|NA|17
TGTGCCAGCAGCCCCTCCCTGGGGACAGACATTAATGAAAAACTGTTTTTT
CASSPSLGTDINEKLFF
>TRBJ1-2|NA|TRBV12-5|many|18
TGTGCTAGTGGTTTGGACCCCATTCCTCCGCAGGGAAACTATGGCTACACCTTC
CASGLDPIPPQGNYGYTF
>TRBJ1-1|NA|TRBV19|NA|14
TGTGCCAGTAGTATTAAGGAGCTGAACACTGAAGCTTTCTTT
CASSIKELNTEAFF
>TRBJ2-1|TRBD2|TRBV6-1|NA|15
TGTGCCAGCGTAGCGGGGGGAAGCTCCTACAATGAGCAGTTCTTC
CASVAGGSSYNEQFF
>TRBJ1-4|NA|TRBV5-4|once|17
TGTGCCAGCAGCTCCCGGGACTCGGGCGGTGGGAATGAAAAACTGTTTTTT
CASSSRDSGGGNEKLFF
>TRBJ2-5|NA|TRBV2|NA|12
TGTGCCACTACAGGTCTCCAAGAGACCCAGTACTTC
CATTGLQETQYF
>TRBJ1-4|TRBD1|TRBV4-3|once|17
TGCGCCAGCAGCACCTCCCTTCGGACAGGCGGGTGGGAAAAACTGTTTTTT
CASSTSLRTGGWEKLFF
>TRBJ1-1|NA|TRBV7-8|NA|15
TGTGCCAGCAGCTTATCGACTATGGAGGGCACTGAAGCTTTCTTT
CASSLSTMEGTEAFF
>TRBJ1-6|TRBD1|TRBV30|NA|13
TGTGCCTGGAGGGGGACAGGCGTTTCACCCCTCCACTTT
CAWRGTGVSPLHF
>TRBJ1-6|NA|TRBV7-6|NA|14
TGTGCCAGCAGCTTTATGCAGGGTAATTCACCCCTCCACTTT
CASSFMQGNSPLHF
>TRBJ2-1|NA|TRBV15|NA|14
TGTGCCACCAGCCGCCGGGACTCGAACAATGAGCAGTTCTTC
CATSRRDSNNEQFF
>TRBJ2-7|TRBD1|TRBV7-8|NA|15
TGTGCCAGCAGCTTTTTACAGGGGGCAGTCTACGAGCAGTACTTC
CASSFLQGAVYEQYF
>TRBJ1-1|TRBD1|TRBV7-9|NA|14
TGTGCCAGCAGCCCTGGACAGGGTAGCACTGAAGCTTTCTTT
CASSPGQGSTEAFF